This TCR beta chain was identified during a study of cytomegalovirus exposure and HLA in healthy donors. PCR was performed using 60 Vbeta and 13 Jbeta primers. TCRdb keeps only in-frame clones here, not all; method: immunoSEQ multiplex PCR. This table has 85,000 to 110,000 clones, under 80% appearing once. This CDR3 is 15 amino acids long. V dropped 6 bases and J dropped 6; count of bases not matched to a gene: 7. Germline assignment: CDR1 ENHRY and CDR2 SYGVKD. Material for sequencing was PBMCs. This TCR was recovered from a woman aged 18 to 35 in good health and CMV-seropositive. The gene calls are TRBV10-3 and TRBJ2-3; the match to TRBD2 covers 12 bases. CDR3 amino acids: CAISPLAGGLDTQYF. DNA for the CDR3: TGTGCCATCAGCCCCCTAGCGGGGGGGCTGGATACGCAGTATTTT.